This T cell receptor (beta chain) was sequenced for a study of blood T cell repertoires in COVID-19. About the research overall: Acute and convalescent COVID-19 samples came from the United States, Italy and Spain. T cells, B-cell-depleted T cells, or PBMCs provided the cDNA or gDNA that served as material.

The cohort comprised adults aged about 18 to 100 years residing in 20 to 30 US areas. Assay: immunoSEQ multiplex PCR; the TCRdb copy retains only in-frame clones and omits some. The sample consists of around 170,000 clones, 80% of them appearing once. The CDR3 contains 13 residues. Trimming left V 2 bases short and J 5 bases short, with 4 bases between. CDR1 is SNHLY and CDR2 is FYNNEI in the germline V gene. Sequenced input: PBMCs or T cells enriched from blood (not recorded which). This sequence joins TRBV2 and TRBJ1-6, with D hard to call. The receptor was derived from a man aged 55 to 70 who had been exposed to COVID-19. CDR3 sequence (DNA): TGTGCCAGCAGTGAACAGGATAATTCACCCCTCCACTTT. Its translation: CASSEQDNSPLHF.